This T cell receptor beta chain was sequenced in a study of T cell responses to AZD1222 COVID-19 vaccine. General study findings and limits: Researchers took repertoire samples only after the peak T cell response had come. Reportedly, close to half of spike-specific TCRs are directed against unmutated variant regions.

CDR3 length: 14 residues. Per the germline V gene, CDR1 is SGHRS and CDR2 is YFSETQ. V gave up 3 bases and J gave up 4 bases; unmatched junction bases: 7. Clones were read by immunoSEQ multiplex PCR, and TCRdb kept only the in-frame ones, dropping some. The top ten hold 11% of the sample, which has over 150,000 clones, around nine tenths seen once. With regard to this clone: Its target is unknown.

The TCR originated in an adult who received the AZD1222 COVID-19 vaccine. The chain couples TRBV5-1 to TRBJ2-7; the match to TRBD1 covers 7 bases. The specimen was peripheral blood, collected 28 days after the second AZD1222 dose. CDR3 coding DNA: TGCGCCAGCAGCTCGGCAGGGGGAATGTACGAGCAGTACTTC. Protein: CASSSAGGMYEQYF.